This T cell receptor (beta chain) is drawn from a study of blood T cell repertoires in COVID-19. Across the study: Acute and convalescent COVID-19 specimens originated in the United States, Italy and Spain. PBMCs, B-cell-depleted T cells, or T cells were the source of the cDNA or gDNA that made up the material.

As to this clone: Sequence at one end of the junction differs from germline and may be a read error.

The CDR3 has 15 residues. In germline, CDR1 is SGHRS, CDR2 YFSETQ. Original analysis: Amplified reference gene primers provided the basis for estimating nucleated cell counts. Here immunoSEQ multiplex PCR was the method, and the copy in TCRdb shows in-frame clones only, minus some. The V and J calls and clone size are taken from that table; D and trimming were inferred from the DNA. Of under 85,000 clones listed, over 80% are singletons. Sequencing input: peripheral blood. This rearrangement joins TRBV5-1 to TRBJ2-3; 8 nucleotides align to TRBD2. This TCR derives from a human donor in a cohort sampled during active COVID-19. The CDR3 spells CASRPVAGRTDTQYF. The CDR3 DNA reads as TGCGCTAGCAGACCCGTAGCGGGACGGACAGATACGCAGTATTTT.